The source of this T cell receptor (beta chain) is a study of T cells in Graves' hyperthyroidism and ophthalmopathy. Study-wide context: The blood sample was taken at first diagnosis, before treatment began.

TCR beta CDR3 region amplification was performed from RNA transcripts. First-round RT-PCR targeting the TCR CDR3 was performed with the HTBI primer set. TCRdb reprocessed the multiplex PCR reads with MiXCR, giving one entry per CDR3 protein. The repertoire holds hundreds of thousands of distinct CDR3 sequences, with approximately 13% as singletons. There are a few counts of this clonotype. Absent ophthalmopathy progression within 18 months defined stable Graves' hyperthyroidism. Reasons for excluding patients were uncontrolled infection, other autoimmune disease, pregnancy or lactation. Diagnosing involved the use of clinical symptoms, serum thyroxine and TRAb, thyroid ultrasound and orbital computed tomography. The origin of this receptor is a young woman with Graves' hyperthyroidism. The sample consisted of blood.

The CDR3 bases are TGTGCCAGCAGCCCTCGAAGCGGGGGATCCTACAATGAGCAGTTCTTC. Protein: CASSPRSGGSYNEQFF. The chain uses TRBV5-4 and TRBJ2-1; 8 bases line up with TRBD2. CDR3 length: 16 residues. Germline values: CDR1 SGHNT, CDR2 YYREEE (reference sequence). V lost 4 bases, J lost 1 base, and 7 bases stayed unmatched.